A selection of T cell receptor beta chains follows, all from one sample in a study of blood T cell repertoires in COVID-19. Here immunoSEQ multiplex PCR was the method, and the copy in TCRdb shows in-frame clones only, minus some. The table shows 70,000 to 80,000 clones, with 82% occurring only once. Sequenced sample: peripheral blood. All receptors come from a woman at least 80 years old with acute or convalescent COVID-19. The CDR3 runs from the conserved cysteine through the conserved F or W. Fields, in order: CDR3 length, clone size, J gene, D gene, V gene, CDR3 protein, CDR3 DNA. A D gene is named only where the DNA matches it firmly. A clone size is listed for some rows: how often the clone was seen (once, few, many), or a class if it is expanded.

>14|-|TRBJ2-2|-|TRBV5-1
CASSFKGGTGELFF
TGCGCCAGCAGCTTCAAAGGGGGCACCGGGGAGCTGTTTTTT
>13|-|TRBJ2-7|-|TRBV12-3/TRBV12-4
CASRQSVIYEQYF
TGTGCCAGCCGACAGAGTGTGATTTACGAGCAGTACTTC
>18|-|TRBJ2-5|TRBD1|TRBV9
CASSANRGLVRVQETQYF
TGTGCCAGCAGCGCCAACAGGGGGCTGGTCCGCGTACAAGAGACCCAGTACTTC
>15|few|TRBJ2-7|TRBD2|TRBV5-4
CASSKPGLAGGEQYF
TGTGCCAGCAGCAAACCAGGACTAGCGGGAGGGGAGCAGTACTTC
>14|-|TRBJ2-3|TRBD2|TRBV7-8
CASSLALTSGTQYF
TGTGCCAGCAGCTTAGCGCTGACTAGCGGGACGCAGTATTTT
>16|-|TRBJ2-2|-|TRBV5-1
CASSFLRGGGAGELFF
TGCGCCAGCAGCTTTTTACGGGGAGGCGGTGCCGGGGAGCTGTTTTTT
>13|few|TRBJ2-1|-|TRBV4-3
CASSQEYQGEQFF
TGCGCCAGCAGCCAAGAATATCAGGGTGAGCAGTTCTTC
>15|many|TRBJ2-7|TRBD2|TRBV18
CASSLAGLASYEQYF
TGTGCCAGCTCCCTAGCGGGACTAGCGTCCTACGAGCAGTACTTC
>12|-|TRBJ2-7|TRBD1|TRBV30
CAWSTDRAEQYF
TGTGCCTGGAGTACGGACAGGGCCGAGCAGTACTTC
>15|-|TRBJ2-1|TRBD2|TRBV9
CASSYTGRAGNEQFF
TGTGCCAGCAGCTACACCGGGAGGGCCGGGAATGAGCAGTTCTTC
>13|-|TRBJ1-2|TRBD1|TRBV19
CASSLQGAAGYTF
TGTGCCAGTAGCCTACAGGGGGCGGCTGGCTACACCTTC
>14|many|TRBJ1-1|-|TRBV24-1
CATSAGQGNTEAFF
TGTGCCACCAGTGCCGGGCAGGGGAACACTGAAGCTTTCTTT
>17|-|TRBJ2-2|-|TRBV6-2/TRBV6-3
CASSYLQQDGNTGELFF
TGTGCCAGCAGTTACCTTCAACAGGATGGGAACACCGGGGAGCTGTTTTTT
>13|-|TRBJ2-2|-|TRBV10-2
CASRAGAPGELFF
TGCGCCAGCAGAGCAGGGGCCCCCGGGGAGCTGTTTTTT
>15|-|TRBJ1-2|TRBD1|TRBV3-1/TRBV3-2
CASSQDGGQAYGYTF
TGTGCCAGCAGCCAAGATGGGGGACAGGCCTATGGCTACACCTTC
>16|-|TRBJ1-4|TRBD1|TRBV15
CATSARASGGPEKLFF
TGTGCCACCAGCGCCCGGGCTTCAGGGGGTCCTGAAAAACTGTTTTTT
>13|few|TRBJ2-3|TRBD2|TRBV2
CASSATSGREQYF
TGTGCCAGCAGTGCGACTAGCGGGAGGGAGCAGTATTTT
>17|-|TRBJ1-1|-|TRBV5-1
CASSLEGQGPRKSEAFF
TGCGCCAGCAGCTTGGAAGGGCAGGGTCCGAGGAAATCTGAAGCTTTCTTT
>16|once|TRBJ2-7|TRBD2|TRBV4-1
CASSQDPPGGPYEQYF
TGCGCCAGCAGCCAAGACCCCCCGGGAGGGCCGTACGAGCAGTACTTC
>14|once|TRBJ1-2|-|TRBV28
CASSFPGSNYGYTF
TGTGCCAGCAGTTTTCCAGGCTCCAACTATGGCTACACCTTC
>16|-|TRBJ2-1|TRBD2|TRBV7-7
CASSFRSGSRLNEQFF
TGTGCCAGCAGCTTCCGTAGCGGGAGTCGGTTGAATGAGCAGTTCTTC
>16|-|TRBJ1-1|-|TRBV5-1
CASSLGLSRGRTEAFF
TGCGCCAGCAGCTTGGGACTTTCTCGGGGGAGAACTGAAGCTTTCTTT